Below are 24 T cell receptor beta chains sequenced from a single sample in a study of cytomegalovirus exposure and HLA in healthy donors. Primers included in the PCR were 60 Vbeta and 13 Jbeta primers. Produced via immunoSEQ multiplex PCR; TCRdb's table is partial and in-frame only. The table includes some 180,000 clones, about 13% detected once. Source material: PBMCs. These receptor sequences come from a man aged 50-59 years in good health and CMV-seropositive.

The J gene is TRBJ1-4, the V gene TRBV9; 8 bases are a match to TRBD1. Per the germline V gene, CDR1 is SGDLS and CDR2 is YYNGEE. The CDR3 sequence is 15 residues long. V was pared by 3 bases and J by 5 bases, with 6 bases of the junction left unmatched. The CDR3 DNA is TGTGCCAGCAGCGCCCGACAGGGGAAGAATGAAAAACTGTTTTTT. Protein sequence: CASSARQGKNEKLFF.

There are a few counts of this clone. The rearrangement uses TRBV18 and TRBJ2-7, with D possibly being TRBD1 (6 bases). V gave up 6 bases and J gave up 4 bases, with 16 bases separating them. The length of the CDR3 is 14 residues. The germline gives CDR1 KGHSH, CDR2 LQKENI. Here the CDR3 DNA reads TGTGCCAGCTCTCCCCGACAGGAGCGGTACGAGCAGTACTTC. Protein: CASSPRQERYEQYF.

This rearrangement joins TRBV14 to TRBJ1-2, with 8 bases fitting TRBD1. Looked up from germline, CDR1 is SGHDN and CDR2 is FVKESK. The ends lost 4 bases at V and 5 bases at J; junction bases unmatched: 6. CDR3 length equals 14 residues. The CDR3 DNA sequence: TGTGCCAGCAGCCCAGCCGGGACAGGTTATGGCTACACCTTC. This sequence encodes CASSPAGTGYGYTF.

The rearrangement uses TRBV9 and TRBJ2-6; unclear D gene. V shed 4 bases and J shed 4 bases, with 9 bases lying between them. The CDR3 covers 14 residues. Germline CDR1 reads SGDLS; CDR2 reads YYNGEE. CDR3 protein: CASSPPSGANVLTF. CDR3 sequence (DNA): TGTGCCAGCAGCCCCCCTTCGGGGGCCAACGTCCTGACTTTC. Looking up the rest from reference TRBV9 and TRBJ2-6 gives the full variable domain: DSGVTQTPKHLITATGQRVTLRCSPRSGDLSVYWYQQSLDQGLQFLIQYYNGEERAKGNILERFSAQQFPDLHSELNLSSLELGDSALYFCASSPPSGANVLTFGAGSRLTVL.

The chain carries TRBV9 and TRBJ1-4; the D gene is possibly TRBD1 (5 bases). V was pared by 0 bases and J by 6 bases, with 12 bases between. Per the germline V gene, CDR1 is SGDLS and CDR2 is YYNGEE. The CDR3 is 15 residues long. The CDR3 bases are TGTGCCAGCAGCGTAGATGCAGGGTACGATGAAAAACTGTTTTTT. This codes for CASSVDAGYDEKLFF.

This clone was picked up a small number of times. In the same sample, other DNA sequences code for this CDR3. The chain couples TRBV18 to TRBJ1-1; 10 bases map to TRBD1. The CDR3 loop spans 14 amino acids. Germline lookup yields CDR1 KGHSH and CDR2 LQKENI. After removal of 3 bases from V and 6 bases from J, the junction contained 4 bases not matched to a gene. This CDR3 reads CASSPTGGEAEAFF. In nucleotides, the CDR3 is TGTGCCAGCTCACCGACAGGGGGCGAAGCTGAAGCTTTCTTT.

This clone appeared a few times. V usage is TRBV6-1 and J usage is TRBJ2-7, with no clear D. The CDR3 has 15 amino acids. The germline V gene has CDR1 MNHNS and CDR2 SASEGT. Trimming took off 2 bases at V and 0 bases at J, with 11 bases between the two ends. In nucleotides, the CDR3 is TGTGCCAGCAGTGAAAGTCCGGCGGTCTCCTACGAGCAGTACTTC. Encoded protein: CASSESPAVSYEQYF.

The chain joins TRBV2 to TRBJ2-1, with 10 bases lining up with TRBD2. The CDR3 covers 14 residues. Losses at the gene ends were 7 bases for V and 9 bases for J; bases not matched to a gene: 9. CDR1 and CDR2 from the germline V gene are SNHLY and FYNNEI. This chain's CDR3 is CASMRAGGRGEQFF. CDR3 DNA sequence: TGTGCCAGCATGCGAGCGGGGGGGCGGGGTGAGCAGTTCTTC. The whole variable domain, filled in from reference TRBV2 and TRBJ2-1, reads EPEVTQTPSHQVTQMGQEVILRCVPISNHLYFYWYRQILGQKVEFLVSFYNNEISEKSEIFDDQFSVERPDGSNFTLKIRSTKLEDSAMYFCASMRAGGRGEQFFGPGTRLTVL.

The V and J genes are TRBV2 and TRBJ1-2; the match to TRBD1 covers 12 bases. Germline V lookup: CDR1 SNHLY, CDR2 FYNNEI. V lost 2 bases to trimming and J lost 4 bases; unmatched junction nucleotides: 5. The CDR3 sequence is 16 residues long. CDR3 in amino acids: CASSEMGQGAGYGYTF. CDR3 coding DNA: TGTGCCAGCAGTGAAATGGGACAGGGGGCCGGCTATGGCTACACCTTC.

The CDR3 loop is CASSGDRGPGNEKLFF. CDR3 coding DNA: TGCGCCAGCAGCGGGGACAGGGGGCCGGGTAATGAAAAACTGTTTTTT. This sequence joins TRBV5-1 and TRBJ1-4; 12 bases are shared with TRBD1. V shed 4 bases, J shed 4 bases, and the junction held 5 bases outside the gene matches. CDR3 length equals 16 residues. The germline V gene has CDR1 SGHRS and CDR2 YFSETQ.

This clone was seen only a few times. Its ends do not fully match the called genes, so a read error is possible. V usage is TRBV11-3 and J usage is TRBJ1-1; D unresolved. Germline V gene data show CDR1 as SGHNT and CDR2 as YENEEA. This CDR3 contains 13 residues. CDR3 sequence reads: CASRSSQAVRALF. The DNA for the CDR3 is TGTGCCAGCAGATCAAGCCAGGCAGTCCGTGCTCTCTTT.

For this clone: The same CDR3 arises from other DNA sequences in this sample as well. The chain recombines TRBV7-9 with TRBJ2-5, with 9 bases aligning to TRBD1. Per the germline V gene, CDR1 is SEHNR and CDR2 is FQNEAQ (reference sequence). CDR3 length equals 15 residues. With 6 bases clipped from V and 2 bases from J, the junction kept 7 bases outside the gene matches. The CDR3 region is CASRPPGQGQETQYF. CDR3 nucleotide sequence: TGTGCCAGCAGACCCCCGGGACAGGGACAAGAGACCCAGTACTTC.

This chain connects TRBV19 to TRBJ2-6; TRBD2 aligns across 8 bases. Looked up from germline, CDR1 is LNHDA and CDR2 is SQIVND (reference sequence). V dropped 3 bases and J dropped 0; count of bases not matched to a gene: 1. The CDR3 consists of 16 residues. CDR3: CASSIGGASGANVLTF. CDR3 sequence (DNA): TGTGCCAGTAGTATCGGGGGGGCCTCTGGGGCCAACGTCCTGACTTTC.

This clone was counted between two and nine times. The V gene is TRBV5-4, the J gene TRBJ1-1; tentatively, D is TRBD1 (6 bases). Trimming cost V 4 bases and J 4 bases, with 17 bases left between them. The CDR3 is 15 amino acids. Germline assignment: CDR1 SGHNT and CDR2 YYREEE (reference sequence). The CDR3 protein is CASSPLSDRRTEAFF. Here the CDR3 DNA reads TGTGCCAGCAGCCCCCTGAGTGACAGGCGCACTGAAGCTTTCTTT.

This clone was seen a handful of times. This chain connects TRBV30 to TRBJ2-7; 10 nucleotides align to TRBD1. The CDR3 sequence is 16 residues long. Per germline, CDR1 GTSNPN and CDR2 SVGIG (reference sequence). The V segment lost 0 bases and the J segment 4 bases; nucleotides outside the gene matches: 9. In nucleotides, the CDR3 is TGTGCCTGGAGTGTACAAAGGACAGGGGGATCGTACGAGCAGTACTTC. It is translated as CAWSVQRTGGSYEQYF.

A few counts support this clone. The chain carries TRBV5-1 and TRBJ2-3; maybe TRBD1 (7 bases). The CDR3 loop spans 14 amino acids. V was shortened by 5 bases and J by 4 bases, with 14 bases between the two germline ends. Germline V gene sequence: CDR1 SGHRS, CDR2 YFSETQ. Written as DNA, the CDR3 is TGCGCCAGCAGGCAGGGGGGCCGTGCAGATACGCAGTATTTT. Translating it yields CASRQGGRADTQYF.

The chain carries TRBV5-4 and TRBJ1-1; perhaps TRBD1 as D (5 bases). Germline V gene data show CDR1 as SGHNT and CDR2 as YYREEE (reference sequence). With 1 base removed from V and 4 bases from J, the gap between germline ends came to 11 bases. There are 14 residues in the CDR3. The CDR3 nucleotides are TGTGCCAGCAGCTTGCCCGGGGGGAGCACTGAAGCTTTCTTT. Amino acid sequence: CASSLPGGSTEAFF.

This chain joins TRBV25-1 and TRBJ1-6; D is possibly TRBD1 (5 bases). The CDR3 runs 14 residues. The V gene lost 1 base and the J gene lost 10 bases, with 11 bases spanning the gap. Germline-derived CDR1 and CDR2 are MGHDK and SYGVNS. The DNA of the CDR3 is TGTGCCAGCAGTGAATGGGGGGAGCCCTCACCCCTCCACTTT. Residues: CASSEWGEPSPLHF. Using reference TRBV25-1 and TRBJ1-6 for the parts outside the CDR3, the full variable domain is EADIYQTPRYLVIGTGKKITLECSQTMGHDKMYWYQQDPGMELHLIHYSYGVNSTEKGDLSSESTVSRIRTEHFPLTLESARPSHTSQYLCASSEWGEPSPLHFGNGTRLTVT.

Regarding this clone: This specimen includes other DNA sequences encoding the same CDR3. CDR3 bases: TGCGCCAGCAGCTTCCTAGGAGAAATGAACACTGAAGCTTTCTTT. This codes for CASSFLGEMNTEAFF. The chain is built from TRBV5-1 and TRBJ1-1; D call uncertain. Germline V lookup: CDR1 SGHRS, CDR2 YFSETQ. The CDR3 is 15 residues long. V lost 2 bases and J lost 0, with 11 bases in between. The variable domain in full, with the rest retrieved from reference TRBV5-1 and TRBJ1-1, is KAGVTQTPRYLIKTRGQQVTLSCSPISGHRSVSWYQQTPGQGLQFLFEYFSETQRNKGNFPGRFSGRQFSNSRSEMNVSTLELGDSALYLCASSFLGEMNTEAFFGQGTRLTVV.

The chain combines TRBV5-3 with TRBJ1-1, with a possible D match to TRBD1 (6 bases). TRBV5-3 is placed among ORFs of uncertain function. Trimming shortened V by 3 bases and J by 2 bases, and 11 bases separated the two germline ends. This CDR3 region has 14 residues. CDR3 DNA: TGTGCCAGAAGCTCCTCGGACAGAAACACTGAAGCTTTCTTT. Translating gives CARSSSDRNTEAFF.

This clone was detected only once. This rearrangement joins TRBV7-2 to TRBJ1-2, with 8 bases that match TRBD1. V was clipped by 5 bases and J by 1 base; unmatched bases: 6. Germline CDR1 reads SGHTA; CDR2 reads FQGNSA. The CDR3 is 15 residues long. CDR3 sequence reads: CASSLNRGNNYGYTF. CDR3 DNA sequence: TGTGCCAGCAGCCTTAACAGGGGGAATAACTATGGCTACACCTTC. Looking up the rest from reference TRBV7-2 and TRBJ1-2 gives the full variable domain: GAGVSQSPSNKVTEKGKDVELRCDPISGHTALYWYRQSLGQGLEFLIYFQGNSAPDKSGLPSDRFSAERTGGSVSTLTIQRTQQEDSAVYLCASSLNRGNNYGYTFGSGTRLTVV.

V is TRBV7-2 and J is TRBJ1-3, with 8 nucleotides matching TRBD1. Germline V CDR1 and CDR2: SGHTA, FQGNSA. There are 17 residues in the CDR3. V shed 1 base and J 1 base; nucleotides not matched to a gene: 6. The CDR3 loop is CASSLEAQGASGNTIYF. In DNA form, the CDR3 reads TGTGCCAGCAGCTTAGAGGCGCAGGGGGCTTCTGGAAACACCATATATTTT.

The chain employs TRBV5-1 and TRBJ2-2; TRBD2 might be the D (6 bases). The V gene lost 0 bases and the J gene lost 5 bases, with 11 bases spanning the gap. The length of the CDR3 is 15 residues. Germline CDR1 and CDR2: SGHRS and YFSETQ. This chain's CDR3 is CASSLEVRGTGELFF. The CDR3 region has the DNA TGCGCCAGCAGCTTGGAGGTCCGGGGGACCGGGGAGCTGTTTTTT.

This clone appeared a few times. The rearrangement uses TRBV15 and TRBJ2-1, with TRBD2 matching over 7 bases. V was pared by 0 bases and J by 9 bases, with 5 bases of the junction left unmatched. From germline, CDR1 is LNHNV and CDR2 YYDKDF (reference sequence). The CDR3 runs to 14 residues. The CDR3 protein is CATSRDRQRGEQFF. DNA for the CDR3: TGTGCCACCAGCAGAGATCGACAGCGGGGTGAGCAGTTCTTC.